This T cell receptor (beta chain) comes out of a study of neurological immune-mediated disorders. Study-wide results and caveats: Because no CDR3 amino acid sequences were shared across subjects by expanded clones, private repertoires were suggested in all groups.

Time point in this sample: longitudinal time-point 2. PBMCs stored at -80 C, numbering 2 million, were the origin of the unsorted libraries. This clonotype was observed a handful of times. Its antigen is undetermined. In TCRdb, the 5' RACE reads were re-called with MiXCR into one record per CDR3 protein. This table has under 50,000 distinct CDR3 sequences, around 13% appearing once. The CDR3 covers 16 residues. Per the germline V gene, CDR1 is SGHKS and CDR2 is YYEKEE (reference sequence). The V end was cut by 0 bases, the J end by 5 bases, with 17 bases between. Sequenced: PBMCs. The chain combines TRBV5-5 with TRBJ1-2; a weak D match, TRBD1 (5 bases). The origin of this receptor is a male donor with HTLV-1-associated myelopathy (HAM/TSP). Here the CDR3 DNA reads TGTGCCAGCAGCTTGGGATTTGCGGGGACTGAGTATGGCTACACCTTC. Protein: CASSLGFAGTEYGYTF.